This TCR beta chain was recorded in a study of siplizumab effects on memory and regulatory T cells. General study points: The mapping of alloreactive clones to unstimulated subsets covered only a minor fraction of them. Apparently key alloresponse contributors, naive T cells also seemed more diverse than memory cells.

In the case of this clone: Its specificity is unknown.

The assay looked at about 97,000 TCR templates in each sample. TCRdb keeps only in-frame clones here, not all; method: immunoSEQ multiplex PCR. In the table there are about 91,000 clones, over 85% of which are singletons. The germline V and J ends were trimmed by 4 bases and 6 bases, with 19 bases remaining between them. From germline, CDR1 is SGHNT and CDR2 YENEEA. This CDR3 comprises 16 residues. The rearrangement joins TRBV11-3 to TRBJ2-1; a possible D gene is TRBD2 (5 bases). The sample was CD8+ T cells sorted from blood. The clonotype originates from a human donor in good health. The CDR3 DNA is TGTGCCAGCAGCTACTATAGCGTCAAAGATTTCAATGAGCAGTTCTTC. Translation gives CASSYYSVKDFNEQFF. Looking up the rest from reference TRBV11-3 and TRBJ2-1 gives the full variable domain: EAGVVQSPRYKIIEKKQPVAFWCNPISGHNTLYWYLQNLGQGPELLIRYENEEAVDDSQLPKDRFSAERLKGVDSTLKIQPAELGDSAVYLCASSYYSVKDFNEQFFGPGTRLTVL.